The present entry profiles one TCR beta chain with its context. From germline, CDR1 is MDHEN and CDR2 SYDVKM. The CDR3 runs 15 residues. Trimming at V came to 8 bases and at J to 1 base, leaving 11 bases not matched to a gene. The source of the sample is a study of blood T cell repertoires in COVID-19. Study-wide context: COVID-19 samples collected from the United States, Italy and Spain covered acute and convalescent phases. PBMCs, B-cell-depleted T cells, or T cells were the source of the cDNA or gDNA that made up the material.

Original processing notes: Counts of nucleated cells, estimated from reference gene primer amplification, were obtained. Only in-frame clones appear in the TCRdb table, and some are missing; sequencing was by immunoSEQ multiplex PCR. The V and J calls and clone size come from that table; D and trimming were worked out from the DNA. The table shows approximately 140,000 clones, with approximately 88% occurring only once. This TCR derives from a man between 65 and 85 years old with acute or convalescent COVID-19. The V gene is TRBV28, the J gene TRBJ2-7; TRBD2 matches 7 bases. Sequenced sample: peripheral blood. This CDR3 is CASSTGGYVSYEQYF. The CDR3, as DNA: TGTGCCAGCTCCACGGGGGGTTATGTATCCTACGAGCAGTACTTC. The full variable domain, completed using reference TRBV28 and TRBJ2-7, is DVKVTQSSRYLVKRTGEKVFLECVQDMDHENMFWYRQDPGLGLRLIYFSYDVKMKEKGDIPEGYSVSREKKERFSLILESASTNQTSMYLCASSTGGYVSYEQYFGPGTRLTVT.